This T cell receptor beta chain derives from a study of Ad26.COV2.S vaccination and SARS-CoV-2 variants. At the level of the study: Intramuscular Ad26.COV2.S doses were given once or twice, 56 days apart.

A word on this clone: Its antigen is currently unknown.

Treatment: around 19 received Ad26.COV2.S at low or high dose, single or two shots; roughly five received placebo; per-sample allocation not given. Specimens were obtained on day 63 following the first vaccine or placebo injection. Findings of the study overall: It is possible that the TCR breadth and depth analyses underestimated the total T cell responses.

Repertoires were generated with immunoSEQ multiplex PCR, while TCRdb's copy carries only in-frame clones and drops some. The sample shows around 250,000 clones, around 90% of them seen only once. Germline V CDR1 and CDR2: SGHTA, FQGTGA. The V gene lost 5 bases and the J gene lost 0 bases, with 11 bases spanning the gap. The CDR3 consists of 15 residues. The material sequenced was peripheral blood, taken in a trial of Ad26.COV2.S vaccine versus placebo. This receptor was taken from a person aged 18 to 59 who received the Ad26.COV2.S COVID-19 vaccine or a placebo. The chain uses TRBV7-3 and TRBJ2-1; possible D gene TRBD2, 6 bases. CDR3 sequence reads: CASSPLAGSYNEQFF. CDR3 bases: TGTGCCAGCAGCCCACTAGCAGGCTCCTACAATGAGCAGTTCTTC. The full variable domain, with the rest looked up from reference TRBV7-3 and TRBJ2-1, is GAGVSQTPSNKVTEKGKYVELRCDPISGHTALYWYRQSLGQGPEFLIYFQGTGAADDSGLPNDRFFAVRPEGSVSTLKIQRTERGDSAVYLCASSPLAGSYNEQFFGPGTRLTVL.